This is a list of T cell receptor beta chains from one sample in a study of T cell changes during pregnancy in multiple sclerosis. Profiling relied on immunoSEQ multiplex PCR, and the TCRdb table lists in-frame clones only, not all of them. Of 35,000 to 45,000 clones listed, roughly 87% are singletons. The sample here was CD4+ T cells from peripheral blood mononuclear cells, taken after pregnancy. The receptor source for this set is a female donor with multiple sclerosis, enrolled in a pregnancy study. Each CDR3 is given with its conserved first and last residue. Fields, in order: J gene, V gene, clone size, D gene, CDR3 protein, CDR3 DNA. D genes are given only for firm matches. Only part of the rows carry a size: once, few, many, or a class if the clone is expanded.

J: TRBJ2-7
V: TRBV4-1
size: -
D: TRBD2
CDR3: CASSQGRLAGGEQYF
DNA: TGCGCCAGCAGCCAAGGGAGGCTAGCGGGGGGCGAGCAGTACTTC

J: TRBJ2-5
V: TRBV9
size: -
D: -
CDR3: CASSPQEETQYF
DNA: TGTGCCAGCAGCCCACAAGAAGAGACCCAGTACTTC

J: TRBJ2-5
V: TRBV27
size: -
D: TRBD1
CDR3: CASRGTGGIQETQYF
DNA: TGTGCCAGCAGGGGGACAGGGGGGATACAAGAGACCCAGTACTTC

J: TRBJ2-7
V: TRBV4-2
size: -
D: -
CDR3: CASSRGGSTMEQYF
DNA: TGTGCCAGCAGCCGAGGTGGGTCCACCATGGAGCAGTACTTC

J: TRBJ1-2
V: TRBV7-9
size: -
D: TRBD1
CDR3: CASSLNSGQSYGYTF
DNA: TGTGCCAGCAGCTTAAATTCGGGACAGAGCTATGGCTACACCTTC

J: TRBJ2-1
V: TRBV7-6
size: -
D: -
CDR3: CASSFSSGKGHPFYNEQFF
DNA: TGTGCCAGCAGCTTCTCTTCAGGGAAAGGCCATCCTTTCTACAATGAGCAGTTCTTC

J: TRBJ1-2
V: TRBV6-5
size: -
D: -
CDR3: CASSYYSINYGYTF
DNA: TGTGCCAGCAGTTACTACAGCATTAACTATGGCTACACCTTC

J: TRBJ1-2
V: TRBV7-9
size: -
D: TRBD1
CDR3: CASRGQGTYGYTF
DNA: TGTGCCAGCAGGGGACAGGGCACCTATGGCTACACCTTC

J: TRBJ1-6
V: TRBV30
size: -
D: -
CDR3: CAWSEGLEGPGNSPLHF
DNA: TGTGCCTGGAGTGAGGGTTTGGAGGGGCCGGGGAATTCACCCCTCCACTTT

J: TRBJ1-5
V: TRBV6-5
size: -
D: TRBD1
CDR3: CASSTGTGGNQPQHF
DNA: TGTGCCAGCAGCACCGGGACAGGGGGCAATCAGCCCCAGCATTTT

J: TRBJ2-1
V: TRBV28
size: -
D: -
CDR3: CARGNEQFF
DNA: TGTGCTCGGGGGAATGAGCAGTTCTTC

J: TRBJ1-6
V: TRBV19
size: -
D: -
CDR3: CASSSMGAGNSPLHF
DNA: TGTGCCAGTAGTTCCATGGGGGCAGGCAATTCACCCCTCCACTTT

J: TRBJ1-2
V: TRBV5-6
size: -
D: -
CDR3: CASSSGTRGYGYTF
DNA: TGTGCCAGCAGCAGTGGGACTCGGGGCTATGGCTACACCTTC

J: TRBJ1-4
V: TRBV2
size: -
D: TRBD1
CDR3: CASSQGGLNEKLFF
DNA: TGTGCCAGCAGTCAGGGGGGACTTAATGAAAAACTGTTTTTT

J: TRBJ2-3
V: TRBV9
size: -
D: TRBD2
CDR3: CASKAGESTDTQYF
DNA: TGTGCCAGTAAAGCGGGGGAGAGCACAGATACGCAGTATTTT

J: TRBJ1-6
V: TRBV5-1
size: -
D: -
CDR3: CASSTGTYPTLHF
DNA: TGCGCCAGCAGCACTGGGACATATCCTACCCTCCACTTT

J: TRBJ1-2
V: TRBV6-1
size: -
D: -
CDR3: CASRSPVRAGGGYTF
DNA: TGTGCCAGCAGGAGCCCCGTCCGAGCCGGAGGTGGCTACACCTTC

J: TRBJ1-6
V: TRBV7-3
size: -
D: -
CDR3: CASSLMGQYNSPLHF
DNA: TGTGCCAGCAGCTTAATGGGGCAGTATAATTCACCCCTCCACTTT

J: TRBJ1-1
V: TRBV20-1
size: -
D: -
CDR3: CSAGGQYEAFF
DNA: TGCAGTGCCGGCGGACAGTATGAAGCTTTCTTT

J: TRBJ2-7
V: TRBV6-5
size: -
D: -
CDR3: CASSYIRGSYEQYF
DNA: TGTGCCAGCAGTTACATCCGGGGCTCCTACGAGCAGTACTTC

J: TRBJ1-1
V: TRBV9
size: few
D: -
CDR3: CASRGGRYPRLYMNTEAFF
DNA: TGTGCCAGCCGGGGTGGCAGGTACCCAAGACTATACATGAACACTGAAGCTTTCTTT

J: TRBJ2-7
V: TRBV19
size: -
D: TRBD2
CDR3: CASSQAGFGSGGSYEQYF
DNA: TGTGCCAGTAGTCAAGCAGGTTTTGGTAGCGGGGGCTCCTACGAGCAGTACTTC

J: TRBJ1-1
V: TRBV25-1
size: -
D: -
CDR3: CASRKQASNTEAFF
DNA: TGTGCCAGCAGAAAACAGGCTTCGAACACTGAAGCTTTCTTT

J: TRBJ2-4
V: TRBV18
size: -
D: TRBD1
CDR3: CASSPTDRPWDIQYF
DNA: TGTGCCAGCTCACCCACGGACAGGCCGTGGGACATTCAGTACTTC

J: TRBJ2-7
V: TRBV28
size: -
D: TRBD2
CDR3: CASSPNLGRGAYEQYF
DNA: TGTGCCAGCAGCCCGAACCTAGGGCGGGGGGCCTACGAGCAGTACTTC

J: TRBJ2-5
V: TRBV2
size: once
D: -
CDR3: CASSLYQETQYF
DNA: TGTGCCAGCAGTTTATACCAAGAGACCCAGTACTTC

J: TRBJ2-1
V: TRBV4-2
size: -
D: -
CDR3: CASSPRGSYEQFF
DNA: TGTGCCAGCAGCCCTCGGGGGTCTTATGAGCAGTTCTTC

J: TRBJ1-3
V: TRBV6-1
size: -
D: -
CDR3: CASETSSGNTIYF
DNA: TGTGCCAGCGAAACGAGCTCTGGAAACACCATATATTTT

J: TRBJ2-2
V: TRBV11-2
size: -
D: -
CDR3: CASTSEGRAYTGELFF
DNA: TGTGCCAGCACCTCGGAGGGCAGGGCTTACACCGGGGAGCTGTTTTTT

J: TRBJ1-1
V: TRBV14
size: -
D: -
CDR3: CASSRQLNTEAFF
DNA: TGTGCCAGCAGCCGACAGTTGAACACTGAAGCTTTCTTT

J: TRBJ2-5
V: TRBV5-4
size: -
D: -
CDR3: CASSLDLSSLQETQYF
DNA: TGTGCCAGCAGCTTGGATCTTTCGAGCCTCCAAGAGACCCAGTACTTC

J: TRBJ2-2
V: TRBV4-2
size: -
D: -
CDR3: CASSHTSLQGPGELFF
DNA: TGTGCCAGCAGCCACACCTCCCTGCAGGGCCCCGGGGAGCTGTTTTTT

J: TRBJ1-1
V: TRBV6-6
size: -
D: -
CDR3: CASSYSTAGTEAFF
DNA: TGTGCCAGCAGTTACTCGACGGCGGGCACTGAAGCTTTCTTT

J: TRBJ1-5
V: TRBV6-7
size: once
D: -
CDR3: CASSYGAADYSNQPQHF
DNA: TGTGCCAGCAGTTACGGTGCGGCGGATTATAGCAATCAGCCCCAGCATTTT

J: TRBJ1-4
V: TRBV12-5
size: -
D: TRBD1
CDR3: CASGTGASNEKLFF
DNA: TGTGCTAGTGGGACAGGGGCGTCTAATGAAAAACTGTTTTTT

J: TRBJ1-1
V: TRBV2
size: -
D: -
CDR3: CASSAGSTEAFF
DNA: TGTGCCAGCAGTGCGGGGTCCACTGAAGCTTTCTTT

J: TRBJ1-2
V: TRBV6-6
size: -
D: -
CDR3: CASRGDSENTF
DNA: TGTGCCAGCAGGGGGGACTCTGAGAACACCTTC

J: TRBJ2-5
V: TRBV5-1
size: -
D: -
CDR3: CASSFTGGAQETQYF
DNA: TGCGCCAGCAGCTTTACTGGCGGGGCCCAAGAGACCCAGTACTTC

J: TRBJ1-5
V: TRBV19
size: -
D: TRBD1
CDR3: CASRLTGGLNQPQHF
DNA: TGTGCCAGTAGGCTGACAGGGGGCCTCAATCAGCCCCAGCATTTT

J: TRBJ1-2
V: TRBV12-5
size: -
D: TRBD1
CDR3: CASSGTGYGYTF
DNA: TGTGCTTCTTCCGGGACAGGGTATGGCTACACCTTC

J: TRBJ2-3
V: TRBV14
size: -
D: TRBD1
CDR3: CASSLTGTADTQYF
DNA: TGTGCCAGCAGCCTGACAGGGACAGCAGATACGCAGTATTTT

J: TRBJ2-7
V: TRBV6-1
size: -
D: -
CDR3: CASKGGTGAYEQYF
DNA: TGTGCCAGCAAGGGGGGGACAGGTGCGTACGAGCAGTACTTC

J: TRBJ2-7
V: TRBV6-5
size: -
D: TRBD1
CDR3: CASSPTGAAHEQYF
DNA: TGTGCCAGCAGCCCTACAGGGGCGGCCCACGAGCAGTACTTC

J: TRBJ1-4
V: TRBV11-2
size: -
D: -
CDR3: CASTHRTNEKLFF
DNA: TGTGCCAGCACCCACAGGACTAATGAAAAACTGTTTTTT

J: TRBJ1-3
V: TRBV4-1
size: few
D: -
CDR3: CASSQPNANSGNTIYF
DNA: TGCGCCAGCAGCCAACCTAATGCCAACTCTGGAAACACCATATATTTT

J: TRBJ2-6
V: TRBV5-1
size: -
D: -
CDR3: CASSPSSGANVLTF
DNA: TGCGCCAGCAGCCCTAGCTCTGGGGCCAACGTCCTGACTTTC

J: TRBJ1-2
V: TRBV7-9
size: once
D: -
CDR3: CASSLGGLNYGYTF
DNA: TGTGCCAGCAGCTTAGGAGGGCTCAACTATGGCTACACCTTC

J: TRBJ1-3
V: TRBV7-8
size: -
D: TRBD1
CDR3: CASSLGQGRTGNTIYF
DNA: TGTGCCAGCAGCTTAGGACAGGGAAGAACTGGAAACACCATATATTTT

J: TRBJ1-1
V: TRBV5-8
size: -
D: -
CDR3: CASTGEGTLNTEAFF
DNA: TGTGCCAGCACCGGCGAGGGGACTCTGAACACTGAAGCTTTCTTT

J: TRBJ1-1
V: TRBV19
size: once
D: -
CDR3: CASSIAGWHTEAFF
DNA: TGTGCCAGTAGTATCGCAGGGTGGCACACTGAAGCTTTCTTT

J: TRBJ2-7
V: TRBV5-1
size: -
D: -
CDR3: CASSFQVSYEQYF
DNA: TGCGCCAGCAGCTTCCAGGTCTCCTACGAGCAGTACTTC

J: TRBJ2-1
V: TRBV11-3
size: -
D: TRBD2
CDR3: CASSKGTSGGYNEQFF
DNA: TGTGCCAGCAGCAAAGGGACTAGCGGGGGCTACAATGAGCAGTTCTTC

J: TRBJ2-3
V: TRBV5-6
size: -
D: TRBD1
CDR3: CASSRGQITDTQYF
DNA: TGTGCCAGCAGCCGGGGACAGATCACAGATACGCAGTATTTT

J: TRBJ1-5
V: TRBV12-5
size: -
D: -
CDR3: CASGLGRPQGRGNQPQHF
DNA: TGTGCTAGTGGTTTGGGCCGTCCCCAGGGGAGAGGCAATCAGCCCCAGCATTTT